The next 22 T cell receptor beta chains were all read from a single sample in a study of blood T cells in healthy people across ages. The use of a sample-barcoded 5' primer and a J-beta primer mix characterized a second PCR of 7 to 11 cycles. Each CDR3 protein gets one entry after TCRdb re-called the 5' RACE reads with MiXCR. The sample has hundreds of thousands of distinct CDR3 sequences, approximately 44% seen once; the top ten hold about 21%. Sequencing was done on a sample of blood. Receptors were obtained from a man in his 60s in good health.

V usage is TRBV20-1 and J usage is TRBJ2-3; D might be TRBD2 (6 bases). The length of the CDR3 is 17 residues. With 0 bases removed from V and 6 bases from J, the gap between germline ends came to 22 bases. The germline V gene encodes CDR1 DFQATT and CDR2 SNEGSKA (reference sequence). CDR3 residues: CSARDLRGAPEGDTQYF. For the CDR3, the DNA is TGCAGTGCTAGAGATTTGCGCGGGGCCCCGGAGGGGGATACGCAGTATTTT.

The gene calls are TRBV5-1 and TRBJ1-6; 10 bases line up with TRBD1. Germline trimming cut 2 bases from V and 9 bases from J; bases unmatched to any gene: 8. CDR3 size: 16 residues. Germline V gives CDR1 SGHRS, CDR2 YFSETQ. The chain's CDR3 is CASSLHRDRGRSPLHF. As DNA, the CDR3 is TGCGCCAGCAGCTTACACCGGGACAGGGGTCGTTCACCCCTCCACTTT.

The J gene is TRBJ2-7, the V gene TRBV12-3 or TRBV12-4; D unclear. The CDR3 runs to 15 residues. Trimming took off 1 base at V and 3 bases at J, with 13 bases between the two ends. CDR3 residues: CASSLGPLALYEQYF. Here the CDR3 DNA reads TGTGCCAGCAGTTTAGGTCCCCTGGCCCTCTACGAGCAGTACTTC.

The chain joins TRBV15 to TRBJ2-1; D not resolved. The CDR3 is 15 amino acids. Germline lookup yields CDR1 LNHNV and CDR2 YYDKDF (reference sequence). V shed 0 bases and J shed 9 bases, with 15 bases lying between them. DNA of the CDR3: TGTGCCACCAGCAGAGATTACAGCGCTAGAAGTGAGCAGTTCTTC. Translating it yields CATSRDYSARSEQFF.

The rearrangement links TRBV9 to TRBJ2-5; the match to TRBD2 covers 7 bases. The V segment lost 0 bases and the J segment 2 bases; nucleotides outside the gene matches: 13. Germline CDR1 is SGDLS and CDR2 is YYNGEE. This CDR3 has 18 amino acids. CDR3 coding DNA: TGTGCCAGCAGCGTAGGGATGAGCGGGGTCCCCTCGCAAGAGACCCAGTACTTC. Protein: CASSVGMSGVPSQETQYF.

This clonotype has a handful of counts. The chain is built from TRBV7-9 and TRBJ2-1; 8 bases are shared with TRBD2. CDR3 length equals 16 residues. Germline trimming cut 8 bases from V and 3 bases from J; bases unmatched to any gene: 12. Per germline, CDR1 SEHNR and CDR2 FQNEAQ (reference sequence). The CDR3 sequence: CASGPVTGGVYNEQFF. CDR3 DNA sequence: TGTGCCAGCGGACCGGTCACGGGGGGGGTCTACAATGAGCAGTTCTTC.

This clonotype was picked up a small number of times. V gene TRBV4-1 combines with J gene TRBJ2-7, with D unresolved. The CDR3 consists of 13 residues. V was pared by 4 bases and J by 0 bases, with 7 bases between. Germline CDR1 and CDR2: MGHRA and YSYEKL. The chain's CDR3 is CASSPANSYEQYF. The CDR3, as DNA: TGCGCCAGCAGCCCCGCGAACTCCTACGAGCAGTACTTC.

This clonotype was observed many times. J is TRBJ1-2 and V is TRBV3-1; D unclear. Trimming cost V 0 bases and J 6 bases, with 8 bases left between them. Germline-derived CDR1 and CDR2 are LGHDT and YNNKEL (reference sequence). The CDR3 sequence is 13 residues long. This CDR3 reads CASSQDLADGYTF. CDR3 sequence (DNA): TGTGCCAGCAGCCAAGATTTGGCGGATGGCTACACCTTC. The whole variable domain, remainder taken from reference TRBV3-1 and TRBJ1-2, is DTAVSQTPKYLVTQMGNDKSIKCEQNLGHDTMYWYKQDSKKFLKIMFSYNNKELIINETVPNRFSPKSPDKAHLNLHINSLELGDSAVYFCASSQDLADGYTFGSGTRLTVV.

This chain links TRBV12-3 or TRBV12-4 with TRBJ2-3, with D unclear. V was shortened by 6 bases and J by 6 bases, with 19 bases between the two germline ends. The CDR3 length is 15 residues. In nucleotides, the CDR3 is TGTGCCAGCAGCAAATTGTTCTGGGGTGCGGATACGCAGTATTTT. As protein: CASSKLFWGADTQYF.

This chain links TRBV9 with TRBJ1-2, with a weak D call TRBD1 (6 bases). CDR1 is SGDLS, CDR2 YYNGEE, per germline. The CDR3 is made up of 16 amino acids. Trimming took off 3 bases at V and 2 bases at J, with 17 bases between the two ends. The CDR3 is CASSGGGKLENYGYTF. As DNA, the CDR3 is TGTGCCAGCAGCGGAGGGGGGAAACTGGAGAACTATGGCTACACCTTC.

This clonotype was detected ten times or more. The rearrangement uses TRBV7-2 and TRBJ2-7; TRBD1 matches 12 bases. The CDR3 is made up of 15 amino acids. Trimming at V came to 6 bases and at J to 4 bases, leaving 7 bases not matched to a gene. CDR1 and CDR2 (germline): SGHTA, FQGNSA. The CDR3 reads CASRGGTGGKYEQYF. The CDR3 DNA is TGTGCCAGCAGGGGCGGGACAGGGGGCAAGTACGAGCAGTACTTC.

In its sample, this clonotype was seen many times. This chain uses TRBV12-3 or TRBV12-4 with TRBJ2-1, with D unresolved. CDR3 length: 13 amino acids. Between the trimmed V and J ends, which lost 5 bases and 5 bases, there was a span of 10 bases. CDR3 coding DNA: TGTGCCAGCAGTGGATGGCCAGACAATGAGCAGTTCTTC. This encodes CASSGWPDNEQFF.

The chain employs TRBV5-6 and TRBJ2-3; 7 nucleotides agree with TRBD1. In germline, CDR1 is SGHDT, CDR2 YYEEEE. CDR3 size: 13 residues. The V segment lost 3 bases and the J segment 10 bases; nucleotides outside the gene matches: 8. DNA for the CDR3: TGTGCCAGCAGCTCTACGACAGGGTGGGCGCAGTATTTT. Its translation is CASSSTTGWAQYF.

CDR3 amino acids: CSAYGQGSQAQYGYTF. In DNA, the CDR3 is TGCAGTGCATATGGACAGGGCAGTCAAGCCCAATATGGCTACACCTTC. The chain combines TRBV20-1 with TRBJ1-2, with 8 positions matching TRBD1. J gave up 5 bases and V 6 bases, and 17 bases lay outside the gene matches. Per the germline V gene, CDR1 is DFQATT and CDR2 is SNEGSKA (reference sequence). The CDR3 contains 16 residues.

J is TRBJ2-3 and V is TRBV9, with 8 bases identical to TRBD1. The germline V gene encodes CDR1 SGDLS and CDR2 YYNGEE. The junction had 9 bases not matched to a gene; V was cut back by 3 bases and J by 3 bases. This CDR3 has 16 amino acids. CDR3 coding DNA: TGTGCCAGCAGCGCACCGCAGGGGGCTTCGACAGATACGCAGTATTTT. Its protein product is CASSAPQGASTDTQYF.

This clonotype came up a few times. The V call is TRBV12-3 or TRBV12-4, the J call TRBJ2-1; the match to TRBD2 covers 7 bases. The CDR3 has 15 amino acids. Trimming removed 3 bases from V and 2 bases from J; junction bases left unmatched: 4. DNA of the CDR3: TGTGCCAGCAGTTTTACCGGGACTACCTACAATGAGCAGTTCTTC. As protein: CASSFTGTTYNEQFF.

The chain links TRBV13 to TRBJ2-4; D uncertain. The J call may not be correct, given that the DNA end is closer to TRBJ2-7. The length of the CDR3 is 12 residues. Germline CDR1 PRHDT, CDR2 FYEKMQ (reference sequence). This chain's CDR3 is CASSVRPYEQYF. For the CDR3, the DNA is TGTGCCAGCAGCGTCAGGCCCTACGAGCAGTACTTC.

A word on this clonotype: As the CDR3 is not closed by the conserved phenylalanine or tryptophan, this likely results from a read error. This sequence joins TRBV5-5 and TRBJ2-1; possibly TRBD1 for D (5 bases). The germline V gene encodes CDR1 SGHKS and CDR2 YYEKEE (reference sequence). CDR3 length: 15 amino acids. The V and J ends lost 0 bases and 0 bases respectively, with 7 bases between them. The CDR3 coding sequence is TGTGCCAGCAGCTTGGAACAGGTCTCCTACAATGAGCAGTTCATC. Translated: CASSLEQVSYNEQFI.

This clonotype has a handful of counts. V is TRBV6-5 and J is TRBJ2-7, with 9 bases aligning to TRBD2. The germline V gene encodes CDR1 MNHEY and CDR2 SVGAGI. This CDR3 comprises 13 residues. The V gene end was trimmed by 6 bases and the J gene end by 2 bases; junction bases not matched to a gene: 2. The CDR3 DNA is TGTGCCAGCAGGCTAGCGGGGACCTACGAGCAGTACTTC. Encoded protein: CASRLAGTYEQYF.

There are a few counts of this clonotype. The gene calls are TRBV20-1 and TRBJ1-4; TRBD1 matches at 7 bases. Trimming cost V 5 bases and J 0 bases; bases outside gene matches: 3. The germline V gene has CDR1 DFQATT and CDR2 SNEGSKA (reference sequence). This CDR3 has 14 residues. The CDR3, as DNA: TGCAGTGCTTCCGGGACAGCAACTAATGAAAAACTGTTTTTT. Amino acid sequence: CSASGTATNEKLFF.

The chain is built from TRBV20-1 and TRBJ1-1; 7 nucleotides align to TRBD1. This CDR3 region has 12 residues. The junction had 7 bases not matched to a gene; V was cut back by 5 bases and J by 7 bases. From germline, CDR1 is DFQATT and CDR2 SNEGSKA (reference sequence). In nucleotides, the CDR3 is TGCAGTGCTCGACCACAGGGGTTTGAAGCTTTCTTT. This translates into CSARPQGFEAFF.

The genes are TRBV28 and TRBJ2-5; D is possibly TRBD2 (5 bases). Germline V gene data show CDR1 as MDHEN and CDR2 as SYDVKM. V was clipped by 7 bases and J by 5 bases, with 11 bases between them. The length of the CDR3 is 12 residues. CDR3 nucleotide sequence: TGTGCCAGCAAAGACTACCGGGAGACCCAGTACTTC. Residues: CASKDYRETQYF.